This record covers a single TCR beta chain. The sample originates from a study of blood T cells in healthy people across ages. This CDR3 comprises 17 residues. V shed 4 bases, J shed 5 bases, and the junction held 11 bases outside the gene matches. Germline loops: CDR1 MGHRA, CDR2 YSYEKL. Combining a sample-barcoded 5' primer with a J-beta primer mix, a second PCR ran for about 7 to 11 cycles. The authors tagged each cDNA molecule using a template-switch adaptor with 12 random nucleotides. TCRdb re-analysed the 5' RACE reads in MiXCR, keeping a single row per CDR3 protein. The top ten clones hold less than 3.5% of a sample with about 780,000 distinct CDR3 sequences, about 26% of them seen once. These data also featured in a second study, about T cells of mothers and their children.

Sequences were obtained from blood. This receptor was obtained from a boy aged 10-17 years in good health. This rearrangement joins TRBV4-1 to TRBJ1-4, with 9 bases aligning to TRBD1. CDR3 bases: TGCGCCAGCAGCCGGGACAGGGAGAGGTTAATGAATGAAAAACTGTTTTTT. It specifies CASSRDRERLMNEKLFF.